The 29 T cell receptor beta chains below were found in one sample sequenced in a study of cytomegalovirus exposure and HLA in healthy donors. Assay: immunoSEQ multiplex PCR; the TCRdb copy retains only in-frame clones and omits some. The sample carries roughly 350,000 clones, more than 80% recorded once. What was sequenced was PBMCs. The receptors were gathered from a woman between 18 and 29 years old in good health and CMV-seronegative.

The CDR3 here is CASSLGGGDFYEQYF. For the CDR3, the DNA is TGTGCCAGCAGCTTAGGCGGGGGGGATTTCTACGAGCAGTACTTC. The chain is built from TRBV7-2 and TRBJ2-7; 9 bases are shared with TRBD2. This CDR3 region has 15 residues. The germline V gene has CDR1 SGHTA and CDR2 FQGNSA. V was clipped by 1 base and J by 3 bases; unmatched bases: 4.

The chain recombines TRBV7-8 with TRBJ1-1, with 8 bases that match TRBD1. The CDR3 is 14 residues long. Germline V gene lookup returns CDR1 SGHVS and CDR2 FQNEAQ. The junction had 7 bases not matched to a gene; V was cut back by 5 bases and J by 5 bases. The CDR3 DNA reads TGTGCCAGCAGCCTGGACAGGGTCACAACTGAAGCTTTCTTT. Translation: CASSLDRVTTEAFF.

The gene calls are TRBV12-5 and TRBJ2-7; no firm D call. The CDR3 covers 11 residues. The germline V gene has CDR1 LGHNT and CDR2 FRNRAP. Trimming removed 2 bases from V and 5 bases from J, with 4 bases in between. This CDR3 reads CASGLLDEQYF. The CDR3 DNA follows: TGTGCTAGTGGTTTGTTAGACGAGCAGTACTTC.

Only a few counts were recorded for this clone. J is TRBJ2-2 and V is TRBV10-3; TRBD2 might be the D (5 bases). The CDR3 runs to 14 residues. The germline gives CDR1 ENHRY, CDR2 SYGVKD. Trimming left V 6 bases short and J 6 bases short, with 14 bases between. The CDR3: CAIRVEGVSGELFF. The CDR3 DNA reads TGTGCCATCAGGGTAGAGGGAGTCTCCGGGGAGCTGTTTTTT.

The CDR3 sequence: CASSGFPGYTEAFF. The CDR3 DNA follows: TGTGCCAGCAGTGGATTTCCAGGGTACACTGAAGCTTTCTTT. The V and J genes are TRBV6-1 and TRBJ1-1; a possible D gene is TRBD1 (5 bases). V lost 4 bases and J 3 bases, leaving 12 bases between the germline ends. The CDR3 is made up of 14 amino acids. Looked up from germline, CDR1 is MNHNS and CDR2 is SASEGT.

The J gene is TRBJ2-1, the V gene TRBV4-3, with D unresolved. This CDR3 has 16 amino acids. V lost 0 bases and J 0 bases, leaving 9 bases between the germline ends. The germline CDR1 and CDR2 sequences are LGHNA and YSLEER. CDR3 coding DNA: TGCGCCAGCAGCCAAGATCACGCCAGCTCCTACAATGAGCAGTTCTTC. This codes for CASSQDHASSYNEQFF.

The chain links TRBV2 to TRBJ2-1; 7 bases match TRBD2. After removal of 8 bases from V and 4 bases from J, the junction contained 11 bases not matched to a gene. Germline V gives CDR1 SNHLY, CDR2 FYNNEI. This CDR3 has 15 residues. The CDR3 nucleotides read TGTGCCAGCGCTTCTGAGCGGGGAGGATACAATGAGCAGTTCTTC. It yields the protein CASASERGGYNEQFF.

The chain recombines TRBV6-5 with TRBJ2-7; possibly TRBD1 for D (6 bases). The V gene's germline CDR1 is MNHEY and CDR2 SVGAGI. V gave up 6 bases and J gave up 0 bases, with 9 bases separating them. The CDR3 spans 13 residues. CDR3 loop: CASSPGHSYEQYF. The CDR3 DNA reads as TGTGCCAGCAGCCCGGGACACTCCTACGAGCAGTACTTC.

V usage is TRBV5-1 and J usage is TRBJ2-5; D is perhaps TRBD1 (6 bases). The CDR3 consists of 16 residues. Per the germline V gene, CDR1 is SGHRS and CDR2 is YFSETQ. The ends were cut back, 0 bases at V and 4 bases at J, with 16 bases in the middle. CDR3 nucleotide sequence: TGCGCCAGCAGCTTGGCCGAACAGGGATTCGGAGAGACCCAGTACTTC. Protein sequence: CASSLAEQGFGETQYF.

The rearrangement links TRBV4-3 to TRBJ2-1; D not certain. Germline loops: CDR1 LGHNA, CDR2 YSLEER. The V end was cut by 4 bases, the J end by 10 bases, with 11 bases between. CDR3 length: 12 amino acids. CDR3 sequence (DNA): TGCGCCAGCAGCCCCATGGCGAGGGAGCAGTTCTTC. It encodes CASSPMAREQFF.

This chain links TRBV29-1 with TRBJ2-5; perhaps TRBD1 as D (6 bases). The CDR3 covers 14 residues. Deletions cut 4 bases from V and 5 bases from J, with 17 bases between. Germline values: CDR1 SQVTM, CDR2 ANQGSEA. The CDR3 reads CSVASPGDGETQYF. CDR3 DNA sequence: TGCAGCGTTGCGAGTCCAGGGGACGGGGAGACCCAGTACTTC.

This clone was counted between two and nine times. J is TRBJ1-1 and V is TRBV7-3; TRBD1 matches 9 bases. J gave up 6 bases and V 6 bases, and 5 bases lay outside the gene matches. Germline V gene lookup returns CDR1 SGHTA and CDR2 FQGTGA. The CDR3 is made up of 13 amino acids. CDR3 DNA: TGTGCCAGCAGGAATGACAGGGGGTCTGAAGCTTTCTTT. It codes for CASRNDRGSEAFF.

This rearrangement joins TRBV6-1 to TRBJ1-1, with D unresolved. Trimming removed 10 bases from V and 4 bases from J, with 19 bases in between. This CDR3 comprises 14 residues. CDR1 and CDR2 (germline): MNHNS, SASEGT. Here the CDR3 reads CAITETREGTEAFF. CDR3 bases: TGTGCCATAACAGAAACCCGGGAGGGCACTGAAGCTTTCTTT.

The rearrangement joins TRBV25-1 to TRBJ2-1; tentatively, D is TRBD1 (6 bases). The CDR3 sequence is 13 residues long. The V gene lost 8 bases and the J gene lost 6 bases, with 14 bases spanning the gap. The V gene's germline CDR1 is MGHDK and CDR2 SYGVNS. In DNA, the CDR3 is TGTGCCAGCCGATTTGGGGGCGGCAATGAGCAGTTCTTC. It yields the protein CASRFGGGNEQFF.

The chain joins TRBV7-2 to TRBJ2-7; 7 nucleotides align to TRBD2. The CDR3 runs to 15 residues. V lost 5 bases and J lost 0; bases outside the gene matches: 7. The germline V gene encodes CDR1 SGHTA and CDR2 FQGNSA. The CDR3 sequence: CASSPGGFSSYEQYF. The DNA for the CDR3 is TGTGCCAGCAGCCCCGGGGGGTTTAGCTCCTACGAGCAGTACTTC.

This clone was seen a few times. The chain combines TRBV4-1 with TRBJ2-7, with 7 positions matching TRBD1. The J segment lost 0 bases and the V segment lost 1 base, leaving 6 bases of the junction unmatched. Per germline, CDR1 MGHRA and CDR2 YSYEKL. The CDR3 is made up of 16 amino acids. The CDR3 bases are TGCGCCAGCAGCCAAGGGGACAGTCCCAGCTCCTACGAGCAGTACTTC. Translating it yields CASSQGDSPSSYEQYF.

This chain links TRBV7-9 with TRBJ1-1; TRBD1 might be the D (6 bases). V was trimmed by 5 bases and J by 3 bases, leaving 13 bases between them. The length of the CDR3 is 14 residues. In germline, CDR1 is SEHNR, CDR2 FQNEAQ (reference sequence). CDR3 loop: CASSPWGPDTEAFF. The CDR3 region has the DNA TGTGCCAGCAGCCCCTGGGGGCCCGACACTGAAGCTTTCTTT.

The V gene is TRBV5-4, the J gene TRBJ2-7; 10 bases line up with TRBD2. Germline CDR1 reads SGHNT; CDR2 reads YYREEE (reference sequence). V gave up 4 bases and J gave up 3 bases; unmatched junction bases: 7. The CDR3 length is 15 residues. The CDR3 DNA reads as TGTGCCAGCAGCCCTTCTAGCGGGAGTATCTACGAGCAGTACTTC. Amino acids: CASSPSSGSIYEQYF.

The chain is built from TRBV10-3 and TRBJ2-5, with 12 bases matching TRBD2. V gave up 4 bases and J gave up 3 bases; unmatched junction bases: 0. Looked up from germline, CDR1 is ENHRY and CDR2 is SYGVKD. CDR3 size: 14 residues. The CDR3 loop reads CAISGLAGEETQYF. The DNA of the CDR3 is TGTGCCATCAGTGGACTAGCGGGAGAAGAGACCCAGTACTTC.

The chain couples TRBV6-5 to TRBJ2-5; 8 bases align to TRBD1. With 3 bases clipped from V and 1 base from J, the junction kept 4 bases outside the gene matches. This CDR3 has 15 residues. The germline gives CDR1 MNHEY, CDR2 SVGAGI. The CDR3 sequence: CASSYQGTGQETQYF. CDR3 nucleotide sequence: TGTGCCAGCAGTTATCAGGGGACAGGCCAAGAGACCCAGTACTTC.

V gene TRBV4-2 combines with J gene TRBJ1-1; 8 bases line up with TRBD1. Trimming cost V 1 base and J 5 bases; bases outside gene matches: 3. The germline V gene encodes CDR1 LGHNA and CDR2 YNFKEQ. The CDR3 has 14 amino acids. CDR3 coding DNA: TGTGCCAGCAGCCAAGGACGGACAGGGACTGAAGCTTTCTTT. As protein: CASSQGRTGTEAFF.

J is TRBJ1-4 and V is TRBV29-1, with D uncertain. V lost 2 bases and J lost 8, with 12 bases in between. CDR3 size: 13 residues. Per germline, CDR1 SQVTM and CDR2 ANQGSEA. CDR3 DNA sequence: TGCAGCGTTGAATCGGCAGGAGGGGAAAAACTGTTTTTT. Residues: CSVESAGGEKLFF.

This clone has only a few counts. The chain joins TRBV18 to TRBJ2-5; D is undetermined. This CDR3 region has 13 residues. V was clipped by 4 bases and J by 1 base, with 7 bases between them. From germline, CDR1 is KGHSH and CDR2 LQKENI. The CDR3 DNA follows: TGTGCCAGCTCACGTCTTCCCCAAGAGACCCAGTACTTC. Translating it yields CASSRLPQETQYF.

J is TRBJ2-3 and V is TRBV6-6, with 7 positions matching TRBD1. The CDR3 has 15 amino acids. From germline, CDR1 is MNHNY and CDR2 SVGAGI (reference sequence). V lost 9 bases to trimming and J lost 2 bases; unmatched junction nucleotides: 11. In nucleotides, the CDR3 is TGTGCCAGTTTGACAGGGTCTTTGTTCACAGATACGCAGTATTTT. Translated: CASLTGSLFTDTQYF.

The rearrangement joins TRBV4-1 to TRBJ2-3, with TRBD2 matching over 15 bases. Germline values: CDR1 MGHRA, CDR2 YSYEKL. This CDR3 contains 18 residues. The trim removed 3 bases at V and 4 bases at J, leaving 8 bases unmatched. The CDR3 loop is CASSQDWGLAGGPDTQYF. CDR3 coding DNA: TGCGCCAGCAGCCAGGACTGGGGACTAGCGGGAGGTCCAGATACGCAGTATTTT.

CDR3 nucleotide sequence: TGCGCCAGCAGTCACTCCGGGACAGCCAACACTGAAGCTTTCTTT. Protein: CASSHSGTANTEAFF. The chain is built from TRBV5-1 and TRBJ1-1, with 7 bases identical to TRBD1. The CDR3 totals 15 residues. Germline assignment: CDR1 SGHRS and CDR2 YFSETQ. With V trimmed by 5 bases and J by 2 bases, 9 bases remained unmatched.

The chain couples TRBV7-2 to TRBJ2-3; 7 bases map to TRBD2. Trimming cost V 1 base and J 12 bases; bases outside gene matches: 4. The CDR3 length is 12 residues. Germline CDR1 and CDR2: SGHTA and FQGNSA. The CDR3 nucleotides read TGTGCCAGCAGCTTAGATCTAGCGGAACAGTATTTT. Amino acids: CASSLDLAEQYF.

CDR3 region: CASSSWGGGMNTEAFF. In DNA form, the CDR3 reads TGTGCCAGCAGCTCTTGGGGAGGAGGCATGAACACTGAAGCTTTCTTT. V usage is TRBV5-8 and J usage is TRBJ1-1, with D unclear. V was trimmed by 3 bases and J by 0 bases, leaving 15 bases between them. Germline CDR1 is SGHTS and CDR2 is YDEGEE. The CDR3 is 16 amino acids.

The chain combines TRBV6-1 with TRBJ2-7, with D possibly matching TRBD1 (5 bases). From germline, CDR1 is MNHNS and CDR2 SASEGT. The CDR3 sequence is 16 residues long. Trimming shortened V by 1 base and J by 1 base, and 14 bases separated the two germline ends. CDR3 in DNA: TGTGCCAGCAGTGAAGTTTGGGCCGGACAATCCTACGAGCAGTACTTC. Encoded protein: CASSEVWAGQSYEQYF.